The 21 T cell receptor beta chains in this list originate from one sample, sequenced in a study of blood T cells in healthy people across ages. The second PCR ran about 6 to 12 cycles with a sample-barcoded 5' primer and J-beta primers. One entry per CDR3 protein, called by TCRdb with MiXCR from the 5' RACE reads. The sample holds about 1.6 million distinct CDR3 sequences; roughly 32% are singletons and the top ten take 10% to 12%. Sequencing was performed on blood. These receptor sequences come from a woman aged 25 to 39 in good health.

This clonotype was seen a few times. V is TRBV7-2 and J is TRBJ2-7; D unclear. The V end was cut by 6 bases, the J end by 6 bases, with 12 bases between. The CDR3 length is 12 residues. Germline values: CDR1 SGHTA, CDR2 FQGNSA. The CDR3 here is CASRSGGREQYF. In nucleotides, the CDR3 is TGTGCCAGCAGGTCGGGTGGGCGCGAGCAGTACTTC.

This clonotype was picked up one time. The gene calls are TRBV9 and TRBJ1-6, with unresolved D. Germline CDR1 and CDR2: SGDLS and YYNGEE. This CDR3 has 14 amino acids. Trimming removed 8 bases at V and 8 bases at J, with 17 bases between. CDR3 in DNA: TGTGCCAGTGCCCTGGCGCGGGGAGATTCACCCCTCCACTTT. This sequence encodes CASALARGDSPLHF.

This clonotype was counted between two and nine times. The chain couples TRBV7-3 to TRBJ2-3; TRBD1 is a possible D gene (5 bases). This CDR3 contains 14 residues. From germline, CDR1 is SGHTA and CDR2 FQGTGA. V shed 2 bases and J shed 2 bases, with 8 bases lying between them. CDR3 nucleotides: TGTGCCAGCAGCTTACAGGGTCACACAGATACGCAGTATTTT. As protein: CASSLQGHTDTQYF.

This clonotype was recorded many times. The rearrangement joins TRBV7-6 to TRBJ2-5; 10 bases are shared with TRBD2. The junction had 5 bases not matched to a gene; V was cut back by 5 bases and J by 5 bases. CDR3 length equals 14 residues. Germline CDR1 and CDR2: SGHVS and FNYEAQ. The chain's CDR3 is CASSPLLAGETQYF. As DNA, the CDR3 is TGTGCCAGCAGCCCGCTACTAGCGGGGGAGACCCAGTACTTC.

This clonotype was observed at least ten times. V is TRBV27 and J is TRBJ2-7, with a possible D match to TRBD2 (6 bases). Trimming shortened V by 5 bases and J by 7 bases, and 18 bases separated the two germline ends. The CDR3 is 14 amino acids. CDR1 is MNHEY and CDR2 is SMNVEV in the germline V gene (reference sequence). CDR3 loop: CASSPVGLVWEQYF. DNA of the CDR3: TGTGCCAGCAGTCCCGTGGGACTTGTCTGGGAGCAGTACTTC.

This clonotype was picked up a small number of times. CDR3 coding DNA: TGTGCCAGCAGCCAAGATCTACGTTCGATAGCCTACGAGCAGTACTTC. This encodes CASSQDLRSIAYEQYF. The V and J genes are TRBV3-1 and TRBJ2-7; D not certain. Trimming shortened V by 0 bases and J by 2 bases, and 14 bases separated the two germline ends. The CDR3 sequence is 16 residues long. Per the germline V gene, CDR1 is LGHDT and CDR2 is YNNKEL (reference sequence).

The genes are TRBV29-1 and TRBJ2-1; D not resolved. Germline CDR1 SQVTM, CDR2 ANQGSEA. The V end was cut by 5 bases, the J end by 3 bases, with 14 bases between. The CDR3 runs to 14 residues. This CDR3 is CSVSARSGYNEQFF. The CDR3 DNA is TGCAGCGTTAGTGCGCGGTCAGGCTACAATGAGCAGTTCTTC.

This rearrangement joins TRBV20-1 to TRBJ2-4; tentative D call: TRBD2 (6 bases). The DNA end is a closer match to TRBJ2-7, so the J assignment may be wrong. Per germline, CDR1 DFQATT and CDR2 SNEGSKA (reference sequence). This CDR3 is built from 14 residues. The CDR3 DNA reads as TGCAGTGCCAGCAGACCGGGACTCCCTTACGAGCAGTACTTC. Its translation is CSASRPGLPYEQYF.

The rearrangement uses TRBV7-2 and TRBJ2-1; 7 bases fit TRBD1. CDR3 length equals 13 residues. The germline CDR1 and CDR2 sequences are SGHTA and FQGNSA. Trimming took 5 bases from V and 6 from J; bases not matched to a gene: 4. The CDR3 region has the DNA TGTGCCAGCAGCCGAGACAGGGCCAATGAGCAGTTCTTC. Translation gives CASSRDRANEQFF.

This clonotype was detected a few times. Here the CDR3 DNA reads TGCAGTGGCGCGGGAGGCGAGACCCAGTACTTC. It is translated as CSGAGGETQYF. The J gene is TRBJ2-5, the V gene TRBV20-1, with 8 bases fitting TRBD2. Per the germline V gene, CDR1 is DFQATT and CDR2 is SNEGSKA (reference sequence). The J segment lost 5 bases and the V segment lost 7 bases, leaving 3 bases of the junction unmatched. The CDR3 length is 11 residues.

This chain joins TRBV7-9 and TRBJ2-7; D tentatively reads TRBD1 or TRBD2 (5 bases each). Trimming removed 8 bases at V and 10 bases at J, with 18 bases between. The germline V gene encodes CDR1 SEHNR and CDR2 FQNEAQ (reference sequence). The CDR3 runs 12 residues. CDR3 amino acids: CASSGRFGDQYF. The CDR3, as DNA: TGTGCCAGCTCTGGGCGTTTTGGGGACCAGTACTTC.

CDR3 bases: TGTGCCAGCAGTTCCGGACTAGCGGGAGACCTAGCCAAAAACATTCAGTACTTC. This encodes CASSSGLAGDLAKNIQYF. The genes are TRBV6-2 or TRBV6-3 and TRBJ2-4; 13 positions match TRBD2. The junction had 6 bases not matched to a gene; V was cut back by 4 bases and J by 0 bases. The CDR3 is made up of 18 amino acids. CDR1 and CDR2 from the germline V gene are MNHEY and SVGEGT.

The chain is built from TRBV29-1 and TRBJ1-5; 8 bases line up with TRBD1. The J segment lost 2 bases and the V segment lost 4 bases, leaving 1 base of the junction unmatched. CDR1 and CDR2 from the germline V gene are SQVTM and ANQGSEA. CDR3 size: 13 residues. The CDR3 DNA sequence: TGCAGCGTTGCAGGGGGCCGCAATCAGCCCCAGCATTTT. This translates into CSVAGGRNQPQHF.

The J gene is TRBJ2-4, the V gene TRBV4-1, with 10 bases fitting TRBD1. CDR3 length equals 14 residues. The germline CDR1 and CDR2 sequences are MGHRA and YSYEKL. V lost 7 bases to trimming and J lost 15 bases; unmatched junction nucleotides: 15. The CDR3 coding sequence is TGCGCCAGCATGGGACAGGGGCCCTCCTACGAGCGGTACTTC. Amino acids: CASMGQGPSYERYF.

This clonotype was recorded a few times. V usage is TRBV10-2 and J usage is TRBJ2-1, with 14 bases that match TRBD2. V was clipped by 5 bases and J by 9 bases; unmatched bases: 6. Per germline, CDR1 WSHSY and CDR2 SAAADI. The CDR3 contains 15 residues. CDR3 amino acids: CASSKTSGGASEQFF. The DNA of the CDR3 is TGCGCCAGCAGTAAGACTAGCGGGGGGGCCAGTGAGCAGTTCTTC.

This clonotype turned up a few times. Written as DNA, the CDR3 is TGTGCCAGCAGCACTAGTATCCTAGCGGGAGGTAATGAGCAGTTCTTC. Its translation is CASSTSILAGGNEQFF. The chain links TRBV6-2 or TRBV6-3 to TRBJ2-1, with 11 nucleotides matching TRBD2. The CDR3 is 16 amino acids. CDR1 and CDR2 (germline): MNHEY, SVGEGT. V was clipped by 6 bases and J by 7 bases; unmatched bases: 11.

This clonotype has a count of ten or more. This chain joins TRBV7-2 and TRBJ2-3; D is unclear. CDR1 is SGHTA, CDR2 FQGNSA, per germline. The CDR3 consists of 13 residues. Between the trimmed V and J ends, which lost 9 bases and 6 bases, there was a span of 16 bases. CDR3 DNA sequence: TGTGCCAGAAGCAATGGGCGCCGGGATACGCAGTATTTT. Residues: CARSNGRRDTQYF.

The chain joins TRBV6-2 or TRBV6-3 to TRBJ2-4, with D perhaps TRBD2 (5 bases). The better agreement between TRBJ2-7 and the DNA end casts doubt on the J call. The CDR3 is 17 residues long. Germline V CDR1 and CDR2: MNHEY, SVGEGT. Here the CDR3 reads CASSYARTGRIPYEQYF. The CDR3 coding sequence is TGTGCCAGCAGTTACGCCCGGACTGGACGGATTCCCTACGAGCAGTACTTC.

CDR3 sequence: CASSDFIGGKGRSSNTGELFF. The CDR3 region has the DNA TGTGCCAGCAGTGACTTTATAGGCGGGAAAGGCAGGTCATCGAACACCGGGGAGCTGTTTTTT. The J gene is TRBJ2-2, the V gene TRBV6-4; possibly TRBD2 for D (6 bases). V was clipped by 1 base and J by 0 bases, with 24 bases between them. This CDR3 contains 21 residues. Germline-derived CDR1 and CDR2 are MRHNA and SNTAGT.

This chain connects TRBV3-1 to TRBJ2-6; no firm D call. The length of the CDR3 is 15 residues. Trimming removed 4 bases from V and 6 bases from J, with 13 bases in between. Germline V gene lookup returns CDR1 LGHDT and CDR2 YNNKEL (reference sequence). CDR3: CASSPLVSEANVLTF. The CDR3 region has the DNA TGTGCCAGCAGCCCTCTGGTCAGTGAGGCCAACGTCCTGACTTTC. Full variable domain (remainder filled in from reference TRBV3-1 and TRBJ2-6): DTAVSQTPKYLVTQMGNDKSIKCEQNLGHDTMYWYKQDSKKFLKIMFSYNNKELIINETVPNRFSPKSPDKAHLNLHINSLELGDSAVYFCASSPLVSEANVLTFGAGSRLTVL.

The chain is built from TRBV6-2 or TRBV6-3 and TRBJ2-7; TRBD1 aligns across 11 bases. Trimming took 6 bases from V and 3 from J; bases not matched to a gene: 7. The CDR3 loop spans 15 amino acids. Germline V gene sequence: CDR1 MNHEY, CDR2 SVGEGT. The DNA for the CDR3 is TGTGCCAGCAGCCGACCGGGACAGGGGGTCTACGAGCAGTACTTC. This sequence encodes CASSRPGQGVYEQYF.